Listed below are T cell receptor beta chains from one sample, sequenced in a study of T cell responses to AZD1222 COVID-19 vaccine. Sequenced by immunoSEQ multiplex PCR; TCRdb stores in-frame clones only, minus some. The table records 150,000 to 200,000 clones, around 94% of them present only once. The material sequenced was peripheral blood, taken on day 0 of AZD1222 vaccination. The receptor set was obtained from an adult in good health. Each CDR3 is given with its conserved first and last residue. The D gene is left open where the match is weak. The listing skips clone size in some rows; elsewhere it reads once, few, many or a size class.

TRBV11-3	TRBD2	NA	TRBJ2-1	TGTGCCAGCAGTCCCGGACTAGCGGGGAACAATGAGCAGTTCTTC	CASSPGLAGNNEQFF
TRBV6-5	NA	few	TRBJ2-3	TGTGCCAGCAGTTACGGGGCGGGGACGGCAGATACGCAGTATTTT	CASSYGAGTADTQYF
TRBV2	TRBD2	once	TRBJ2-3	TGTGCCAGCAGTGAATACCCTAGCGGGGGCTCCACAGATACGCAGTATTTT	CASSEYPSGGSTDTQYF
TRBV5-4	TRBD1	NA	TRBJ1-1	TGTGCCAGCAGCTTGACAGGGGTGAACACTGAAGCTTTCTTT	CASSLTGVNTEAFF
TRBV27	NA	once	TRBJ2-3	TGTGCCAGCAGTTTGCGGGGTCGGCGGGTCACAGATACGCAGTATTTT	CASSLRGRRVTDTQYF
TRBV28	TRBD2	NA	TRBJ2-1	TGTGCCAGCAGTTTACCCCTTCTCCGCGGGGGGGGCGAGAATGAGCAGTTCTTC	CASSLPLLRGGGENEQFF
TRBV19	NA	NA	TRBJ1-1	TGTGCCAGTAGTCCCGAGACAGGAGTCATGAACACTGAAGCTTTCTTT	CASSPETGVMNTEAFF
TRBV6-1	TRBD1	NA	TRBJ1-2	TGTGCCAGCAGTGAACTCGGACAGGCCTATGGCTACACCTTC	CASSELGQAYGYTF
TRBV12-3/TRBV12-4	NA	NA	TRBJ1-2	TGTGCCAGCAGTTTTCCCGGACAGCTAGGCTACACCTTC	CASSFPGQLGYTF
TRBV7-3	TRBD2	NA	TRBJ2-5	TGTGCCAGCAGCCCCAATGTAGCAGCGGGGGGTGAGACCCAGTACTTC	CASSPNVAAGGETQYF
TRBV24-1	NA	NA	TRBJ2-2	TGTGCCACCAGTGATGCCGGCCCGAGTACTAACACCGGGGAGCTGTTTTTT	CATSDAGPSTNTGELFF
TRBV30	NA	NA	TRBJ2-1	TGTGCCTCGCGACCATCTAGCAACAGGCAGTTCTTC	CASRPSSNRQFF
TRBV3-1/TRBV3-2	NA	NA	TRBJ1-1	TGTGCCAGCAGCCAAGATCTGGGCGGGGCCGGAGCTTTCTTT	CASSQDLGGAGAFF
TRBV14	NA	once	TRBJ2-5	TGTGCCAGCAGCAAGTCGGTAACGGAGACCCAGTACTTC	CASSKSVTETQYF
TRBV14	NA	NA	TRBJ2-1	TGTGCCAGCGCTGAGGTTGGCCACAATGAGCAGTTCTTC	CASAEVGHNEQFF
TRBV11-3	NA	once	TRBJ2-2	TGTGCCAGCAGCTTGCACAGCTTCACCGGGGAGCTGTTTTTT	CASSLHSFTGELFF
TRBV6-6	NA	once	TRBJ1-1	TGTGCCAGCTTCACTAGTGGCGTGAACACTGAAGCTTTCTTT	CASFTSGVNTEAFF
TRBV10-2	TRBD2	NA	TRBJ2-1	TGCGCCAGCAGTGTTAGCGGGGGGTTCCCCTACAATGAGCAGTTCTTC	CASSVSGGFPYNEQFF
TRBV5-1	NA	NA	TRBJ1-3	TGCGCCAGCAGCTTGAGTACGAACTCTGGAAACACCATATATTTT	CASSLSTNSGNTIYF
TRBV5-1	NA	NA	TRBJ1-1	TGCGCCAGCAGCTTGGTAGCAGGGAGTAATGAAGCTTTCTTT	CASSLVAGSNEAFF
TRBV2	TRBD1	NA	TRBJ2-1	TGTGCCAGCAGTAGACAGGGGAGGCGCGATGAGCAGTTCTTC	CASSRQGRRDEQFF
TRBV30	NA	NA	TRBJ1-2	TGTGCCTGGAGTAAAGGGGAGACACTCGTTGCTTATGGCTACACCTTC	CAWSKGETLVAYGYTF
TRBV7-9	NA	NA	TRBJ2-1	TGTGCCAGCAGCTTAGCGGTGGGCCCCTACAATGAGCAGTTCTTC	CASSLAVGPYNEQFF
TRBV10-1	TRBD2	NA	TRBJ2-7	TGCGCCAGCAGTCTGGGGACTATGCCTTGGGACGAGCAGTACTTC	CASSLGTMPWDEQYF
TRBV6-6	NA	NA	TRBJ1-1	TGTGCCAGCAGTCGCGAAGGGAACCGGGCGGGAACTGAAGCTTTCTTT	CASSREGNRAGTEAFF
TRBV3-1/TRBV3-2	NA	NA	TRBJ2-7	TGTGCCAGCAGCCAACACTTCGAAGATACCTACGAGCAGTACTTC	CASSQHFEDTYEQYF
TRBV10-1	TRBD2	NA	TRBJ2-2	TGCGCCAGCAGACCCGACAGCGGGGGATACACCGGGGAGCTGTTTTTT	CASRPDSGGYTGELFF
TRBV6-2/TRBV6-3	NA	NA	TRBJ1-2	TGTGCCAGCAGTTACTCGAGGGGCTACACCTTC	CASSYSRGYTF
TRBV3-1/TRBV3-2	NA	NA	TRBJ2-7	TGTGCCAGCAGCCAAAACGTTCAGGCCTACGAGCAGTACTTC	CASSQNVQAYEQYF
TRBV2	NA	NA	TRBJ2-2	TGTGCCAGCAGTGACAGAATCGGTGGCACCGGGGAGCTGTTTTTT	CASSDRIGGTGELFF
TRBV28	TRBD2	NA	TRBJ2-3	TGTGCCAGCACTAACGGACTAGCGGTCGATACGCAGTATTTT	CASTNGLAVDTQYF
TRBV6-5	NA	NA	TRBJ1-3	TGTGCCAGCAGTTACGGGGGTTTGGACACCATATATTTT	CASSYGGLDTIYF
TRBV19	NA	once	TRBJ1-5	TGTGCCAGTAGTATTGGCAGAAACAATCAGCCCCAGCATTTT	CASSIGRNNQPQHF
TRBV3-1/TRBV3-2	NA	NA	TRBJ1-1	TGTGCCAGCAGTCCGGGGGGGGTCCCTGAAGCTTTCTTT	CASSPGGVPEAFF
TRBV19	TRBD1	NA	TRBJ1-1	TGTGCCAGTACCAAGACAGGGAAGAACACTGAAGCTTTCTTT	CASTKTGKNTEAFF
TRBV3-1/TRBV3-2	NA	NA	TRBJ1-2	TGTGCCAGCACGTGGGGGGGCTATGGCTACACCTTC	CASTWGGYGYTF
TRBV30	NA	NA	TRBJ1-5	TGTGCCTGGAGTGATGGGATTCAGCCCCAGCATTTT	CAWSDGIQPQHF
TRBV12-3/TRBV12-4	TRBD1	NA	TRBJ2-5	TGTGCCAGCAGTACCAGGGGGAAAGAGACCCAGTACTTC	CASSTRGKETQYF
TRBV5-4	NA	NA	TRBJ2-6	TGTGCCAGCAGCGCCGACATCCTCTCTGGGGCCAACGTCCTGACTTTC	CASSADILSGANVLTF
TRBV5-1	NA	NA	TRBJ1-3	TGCGCCAGCAGCGGGCAGGGTGTCGTTGGAAACACCATATATTTT	CASSGQGVVGNTIYF
TRBV27	NA	NA	TRBJ1-1	TGTGCCAGCAGTTTATCTCAATCTGGGGGTGGGAACACTGAAGCTTTCTTT	CASSLSQSGGGNTEAFF
TRBV7-9	NA	NA	TRBJ2-7	TGTGCCAGCAGCCCCTGGGGCGCAGCCTACGAGCAGTACTTC	CASSPWGAAYEQYF
TRBV7-2	NA	NA	TRBJ2-2	TGTGCCAGCAGCTTAGGATCAGCGAACACCGGGGAGCTGTTTTTT	CASSLGSANTGELFF
TRBV7-6	NA	NA	TRBJ1-4	TGTGCCAGCTCCAGAACCCAGGGCACGAGGGAAAAACTGTTTTTT	CASSRTQGTREKLFF